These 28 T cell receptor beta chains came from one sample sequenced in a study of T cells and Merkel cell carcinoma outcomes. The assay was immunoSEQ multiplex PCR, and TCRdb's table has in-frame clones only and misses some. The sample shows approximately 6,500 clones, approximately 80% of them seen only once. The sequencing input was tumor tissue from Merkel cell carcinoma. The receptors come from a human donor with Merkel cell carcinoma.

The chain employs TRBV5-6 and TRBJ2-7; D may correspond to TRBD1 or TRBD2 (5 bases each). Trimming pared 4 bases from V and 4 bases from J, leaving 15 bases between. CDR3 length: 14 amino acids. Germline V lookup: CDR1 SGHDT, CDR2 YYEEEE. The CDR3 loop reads CASSPGTLGYEQYF. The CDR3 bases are TGTGCCAGCAGCCCCGGGACCCTGGGGTACGAGCAGTACTTC.

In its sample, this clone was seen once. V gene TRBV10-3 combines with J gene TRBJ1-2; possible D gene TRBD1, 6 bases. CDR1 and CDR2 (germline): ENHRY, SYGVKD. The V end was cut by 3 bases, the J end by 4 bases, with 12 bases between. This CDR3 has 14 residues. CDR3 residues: CAISDGGLGYGYTF. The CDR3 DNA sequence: TGTGCCATCAGTGATGGGGGGCTAGGCTATGGCTACACCTTC.

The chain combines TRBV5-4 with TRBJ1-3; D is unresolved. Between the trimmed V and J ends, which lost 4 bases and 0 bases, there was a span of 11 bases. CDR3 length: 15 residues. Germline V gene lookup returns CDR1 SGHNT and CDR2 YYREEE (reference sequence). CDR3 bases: TGTGCCAGCAGCGACGCACGGAGCTCTGGAAACACCATATATTTT. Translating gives CASSDARSSGNTIYF.

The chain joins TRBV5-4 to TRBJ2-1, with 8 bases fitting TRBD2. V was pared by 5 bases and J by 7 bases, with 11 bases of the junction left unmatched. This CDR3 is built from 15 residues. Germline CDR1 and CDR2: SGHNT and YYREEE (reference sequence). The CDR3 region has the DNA TGTGCCAGCAGTTACAGGGTGGTAGCGGGGAATGAGCAGTTCTTC. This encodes CASSYRVVAGNEQFF.

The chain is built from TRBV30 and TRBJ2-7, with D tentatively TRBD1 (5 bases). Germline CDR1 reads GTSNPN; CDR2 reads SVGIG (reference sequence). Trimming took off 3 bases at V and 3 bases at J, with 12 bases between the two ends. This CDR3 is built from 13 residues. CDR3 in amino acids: CAWRDTVGYEQYF. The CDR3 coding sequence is TGTGCCTGGAGGGACACAGTTGGCTACGAGCAGTACTTC. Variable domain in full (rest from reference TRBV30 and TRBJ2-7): SQTIHQWPATLVQPVGSPLSLECTVEGTSNPNLYWYRQAAGRGLQLLFYSVGIGQISSEVPQNLSASRPQDRQFILSSKKLLLSDSGFYLCAWRDTVGYEQYFGPGTRLTVT.

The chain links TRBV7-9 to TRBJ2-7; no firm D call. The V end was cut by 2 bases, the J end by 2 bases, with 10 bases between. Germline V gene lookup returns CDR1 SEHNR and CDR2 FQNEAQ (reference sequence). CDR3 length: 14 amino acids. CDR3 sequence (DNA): TGTGCCAGCAGCTTATATCCCCCGGCCTACGAGCAGTACTTC. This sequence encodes CASSLYPPAYEQYF.

The CDR3 region is CASSSGTGGVVPYNEQFF. As DNA, the CDR3 is TGTGCCAGCAGCTCCGGGACAGGGGGCGTGGTACCCTACAATGAGCAGTTCTTC. V gene TRBV7-8 combines with J gene TRBJ2-1; 12 nucleotides agree with TRBD1. In germline, CDR1 is SGHVS, CDR2 FQNEAQ. Germline trimming cut 4 bases from V and 2 bases from J; bases unmatched to any gene: 9. This CDR3 comprises 18 residues.

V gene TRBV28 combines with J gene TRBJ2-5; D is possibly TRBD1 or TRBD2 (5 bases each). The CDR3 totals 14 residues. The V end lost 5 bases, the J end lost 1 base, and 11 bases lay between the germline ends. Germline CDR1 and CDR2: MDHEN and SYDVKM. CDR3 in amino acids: CASSPGAAQETQYF. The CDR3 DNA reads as TGTGCCAGCAGTCCCGGGGCGGCCCAAGAGACCCAGTACTTC. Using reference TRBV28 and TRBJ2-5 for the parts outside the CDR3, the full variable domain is DVKVTQSSRYLVKRTGEKVFLECVQDMDHENMFWYRQDPGLGLRLIYFSYDVKMKEKGDIPEGYSVSREKKERFSLILESASTNQTSMYLCASSPGAAQETQYFGPGTRLLVL.

Here the CDR3 reads CASRPEGGSSYNEQFF. The CDR3, as DNA: TGTGCAAGTCGCCCCGAGGGGGGGAGTTCATACAATGAGCAGTTCTTC. The chain uses TRBV12-2 and TRBJ2-1; the listed D gene, TRBD2, was not tested against the DNA. TRBV12-2 is listed as a pseudogene. The CDR3 totals 16 residues.

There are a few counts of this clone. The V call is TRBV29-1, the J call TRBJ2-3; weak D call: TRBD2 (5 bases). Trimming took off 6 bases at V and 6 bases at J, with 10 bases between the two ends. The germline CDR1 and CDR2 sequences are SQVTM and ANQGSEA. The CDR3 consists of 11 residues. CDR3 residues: CSVAPGDTQYF. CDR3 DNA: TGCAGCGTAGCCCCGGGGGATACGCAGTATTTT.

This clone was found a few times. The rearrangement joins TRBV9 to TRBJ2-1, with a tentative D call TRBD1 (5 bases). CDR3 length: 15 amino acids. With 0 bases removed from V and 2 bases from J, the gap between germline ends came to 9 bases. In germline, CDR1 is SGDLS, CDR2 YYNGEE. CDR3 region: CASSVGAGPYNEQFF. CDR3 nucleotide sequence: TGTGCCAGCAGCGTAGGGGCAGGGCCCTACAATGAGCAGTTCTTC.

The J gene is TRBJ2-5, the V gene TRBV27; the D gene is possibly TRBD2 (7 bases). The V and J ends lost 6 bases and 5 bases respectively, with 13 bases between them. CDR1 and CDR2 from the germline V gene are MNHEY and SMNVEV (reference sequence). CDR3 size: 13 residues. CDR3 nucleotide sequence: TGTGCCAGCAGCCCCAGGGGAGGGGAGACCCAGTACTTC. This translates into CASSPRGGETQYF.

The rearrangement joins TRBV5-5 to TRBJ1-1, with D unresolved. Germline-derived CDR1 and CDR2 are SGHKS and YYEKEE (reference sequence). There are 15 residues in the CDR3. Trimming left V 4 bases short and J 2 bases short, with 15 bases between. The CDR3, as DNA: TGTGCCAGCAGCACCCCCCGCGACGGTAACACTGAAGCTTTCTTT. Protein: CASSTPRDGNTEAFF.

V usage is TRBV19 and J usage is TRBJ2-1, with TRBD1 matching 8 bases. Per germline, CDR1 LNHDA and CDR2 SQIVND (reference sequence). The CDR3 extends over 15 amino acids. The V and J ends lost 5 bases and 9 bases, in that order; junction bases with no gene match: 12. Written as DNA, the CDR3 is TGTGCCAGTAGTCCTTGGGACAGGAAGACCGCTGAGCAGTTCTTC. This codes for CASSPWDRKTAEQFF.

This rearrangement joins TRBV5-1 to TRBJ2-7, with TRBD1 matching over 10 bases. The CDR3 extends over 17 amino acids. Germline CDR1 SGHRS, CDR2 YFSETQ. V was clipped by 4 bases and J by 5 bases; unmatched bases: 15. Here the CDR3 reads CASSPMGTAGQGDEQYF. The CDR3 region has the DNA TGCGCCAGCAGCCCAATGGGGACAGCCGGACAGGGGGACGAGCAGTACTTC.

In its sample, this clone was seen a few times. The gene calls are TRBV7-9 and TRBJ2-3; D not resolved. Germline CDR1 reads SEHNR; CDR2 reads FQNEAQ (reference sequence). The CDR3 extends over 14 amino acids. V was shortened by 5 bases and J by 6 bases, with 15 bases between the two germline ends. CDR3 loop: CASSHDTLRDTQYF. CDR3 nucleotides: TGTGCCAGCAGCCACGACACCCTCAGGGATACGCAGTATTTT.

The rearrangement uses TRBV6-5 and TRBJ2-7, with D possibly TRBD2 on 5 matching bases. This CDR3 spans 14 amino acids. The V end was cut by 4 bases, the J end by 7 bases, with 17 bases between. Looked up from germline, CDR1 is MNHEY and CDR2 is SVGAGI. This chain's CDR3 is CASSSNRGYAEQYF. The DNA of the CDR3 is TGTGCCAGCAGTTCTAACCGGGGTTACGCGGAGCAGTACTTC.

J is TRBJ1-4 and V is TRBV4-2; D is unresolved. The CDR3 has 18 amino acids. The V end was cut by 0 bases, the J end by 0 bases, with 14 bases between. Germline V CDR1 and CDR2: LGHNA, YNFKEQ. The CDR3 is CASSQDDARIATNEKLFF. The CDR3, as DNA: TGTGCCAGCAGCCAAGATGATGCCCGAATAGCAACTAATGAAAAACTGTTTTTT.

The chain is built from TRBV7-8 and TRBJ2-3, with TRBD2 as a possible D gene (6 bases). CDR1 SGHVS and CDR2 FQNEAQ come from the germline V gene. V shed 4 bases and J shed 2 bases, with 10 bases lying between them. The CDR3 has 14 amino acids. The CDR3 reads CASSSGLITDTQYF. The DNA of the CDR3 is TGTGCCAGCAGCTCAGGACTAATCACAGATACGCAGTATTTT.

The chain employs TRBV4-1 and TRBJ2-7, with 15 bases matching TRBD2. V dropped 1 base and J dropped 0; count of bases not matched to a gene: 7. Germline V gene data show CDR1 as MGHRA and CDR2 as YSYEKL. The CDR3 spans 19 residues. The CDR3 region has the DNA TGCGCCAGCAGCCAAGTCTTGGGACTAGCGGGAGGAAGCTCCTACGAGCAGTACTTC. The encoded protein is CASSQVLGLAGGSSYEQYF.

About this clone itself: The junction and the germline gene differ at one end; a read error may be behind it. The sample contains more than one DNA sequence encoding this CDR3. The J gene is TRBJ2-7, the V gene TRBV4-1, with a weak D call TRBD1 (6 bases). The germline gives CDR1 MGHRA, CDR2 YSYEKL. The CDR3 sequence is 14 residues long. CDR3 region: CASSPRGTTYEQYF. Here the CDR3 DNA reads TGCGCCAGCAGCCCCAGGGGAACCACCTACGAACAGTACTTC.

The CDR3 region has the DNA TGCAGCGTTGGGGGGACCGGGGAGCTGTTTTTT. This codes for CSVGGTGELFF. The chain uses TRBV29-1 and TRBJ2-2; D possibly matches TRBD1 or TRBD2 (5 bases each). Trimming pared 4 bases from V and 5 bases from J, leaving 5 bases between. The CDR3 spans 11 residues. Germline V gives CDR1 SQVTM, CDR2 ANQGSEA.

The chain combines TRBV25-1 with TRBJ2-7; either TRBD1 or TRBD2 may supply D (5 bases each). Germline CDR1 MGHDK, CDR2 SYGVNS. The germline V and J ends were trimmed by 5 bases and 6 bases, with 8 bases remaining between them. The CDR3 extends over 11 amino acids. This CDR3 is CASSNGAEQYF. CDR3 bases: TGTGCCAGCAGTAACGGGGCCGAGCAGTACTTC.

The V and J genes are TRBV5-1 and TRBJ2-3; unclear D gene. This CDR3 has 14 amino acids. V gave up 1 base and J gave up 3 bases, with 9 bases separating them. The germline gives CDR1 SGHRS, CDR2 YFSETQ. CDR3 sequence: CASSLPTPTDTQYF. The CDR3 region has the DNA TGCGCCAGCAGCTTGCCTACTCCAACAGATACGCAGTATTTT.

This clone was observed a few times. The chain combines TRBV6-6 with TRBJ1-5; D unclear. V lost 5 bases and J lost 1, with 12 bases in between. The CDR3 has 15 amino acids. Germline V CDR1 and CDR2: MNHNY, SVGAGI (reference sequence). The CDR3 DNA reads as TGTGCCAGCAGTCTATCAAGGATAAGCAATCAGCCCCAGCATTTT. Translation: CASSLSRISNQPQHF.

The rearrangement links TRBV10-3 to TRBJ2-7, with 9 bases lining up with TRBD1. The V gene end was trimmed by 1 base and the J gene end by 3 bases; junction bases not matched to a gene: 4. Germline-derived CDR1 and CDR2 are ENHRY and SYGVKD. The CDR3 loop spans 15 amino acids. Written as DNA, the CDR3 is TGTGCCATCAGTGAGTTGGACAGGGGTAACTACGAGCAGTACTTC. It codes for CAISELDRGNYEQYF.

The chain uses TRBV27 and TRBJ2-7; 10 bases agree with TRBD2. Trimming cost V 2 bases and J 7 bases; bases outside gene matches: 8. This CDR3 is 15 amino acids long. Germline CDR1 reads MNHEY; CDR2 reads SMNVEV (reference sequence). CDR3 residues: CASSLSLAGVGEQYF. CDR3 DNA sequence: TGTGCCAGCAGTTTAAGCCTAGCGGGAGTCGGAGAGCAGTACTTC.

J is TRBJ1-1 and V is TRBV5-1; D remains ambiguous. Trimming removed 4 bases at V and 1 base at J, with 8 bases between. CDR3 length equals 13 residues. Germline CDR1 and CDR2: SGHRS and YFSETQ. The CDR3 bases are TGCGCCAGCAGCCGAGCGACGAACACTGAAGCTTTCTTT. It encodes CASSRATNTEAFF.